This TCR beta chain comes out of a study of T cells after yellow fever vaccination. CDR3 size: 15 residues. Germline V lookup: CDR1 DFQATT, CDR2 SNEGSKA (reference sequence). The ends were cut back, 1 base at V and 4 bases at J, with 16 bases in the middle. Template-switching 5'RACE yielded the TCR cDNA; a universal primer site and UMIs were added in the process. TCRdb itself ran the 5' RACE reads through MiXCR, one entry per CDR3 protein. The data contain about 260,000 distinct CDR3 sequences, 5.2% of them seen just once; the ten biggest clones take up less than 3.5%. The sequence derives from a man between 18 and 35 years old who received the YFV17D yellow fever vaccine. This specimen was CD4+ T cells sorted from PBMCs, taken on the day of the yellow fever booster vaccination. The gene calls are TRBV20-1 and TRBJ1-1; D unclear. The CDR3 nucleotides are TGCAGTGCTAGAGTTTATCAAGTCCTAACCACTGAAGCTTTCTTT. Translated, it gives CSARVYQVLTTEAFF.